This is a list of T cell receptor beta chains from one sample in a study of beta chain features in type 1 diabetes. Data came from immunoSEQ multiplex PCR; TCRdb stores just in-frame clones and leaves some out. The sample carries just over 600,000 clones, roughly a sixth recorded once. The material sequenced was naive CD4+ T cells from blood. Every receptor here comes from a man in his late teens or twenties in good health. The CDR3 runs from the conserved cysteine through the conserved F or W. The order of the fields is clone size, J gene, D gene, V gene, CDR3 protein, CDR3 DNA. D genes are given only for firm matches. Where a row states a size, it is once, few, many or the class of an expanded clone; other rows omit it.

>few|TRBJ2-4|NA|TRBV28
CASSWGQLAKNIQYF
TGTGCCAGCAGTTGGGGACAACTAGCCAAAAACATTCAGTACTTC
>NA|TRBJ1-5|NA|TRBV4-3
CASSQDPWGVSQPQHF
TGCGCCAGCAGCCAAGATCCTTGGGGGGTTAGTCAGCCCCAGCATTTT
>few|TRBJ2-6|NA|TRBV4-1
CASSQDVGYSGANVLTF
TGCGCCAGCAGCCAAGATGTCGGGTACTCTGGGGCCAACGTCCTGACTTTC
>few|TRBJ2-3|TRBD2|TRBV7-7
CASSLGTSPFTDTQYF
TGTGCCAGCAGCTTGGGGACTAGCCCTTTCACAGATACGCAGTATTTT
>NA|TRBJ2-4|NA|TRBV7-2
CASSLSGQNIQYF
TGTGCCAGCAGCTTATCTGGCCAAAACATTCAGTACTTC
>NA|TRBJ1-1|TRBD1|TRBV10-3
CAIRATGGMNTEAFF
TGTGCCATCAGGGCGACAGGGGGAATGAACACTGAAGCTTTCTTT
>NA|TRBJ2-3|TRBD2|TRBV7-2
CASTRGLAGDSRTDTQYF
TGTGCCAGCACCCGAGGACTAGCGGGGGACTCGAGGACAGATACGCAGTATTTT
>NA|TRBJ1-2|TRBD1|TRBV6-7
CASSYSDRGTNYGYTF
TGTGCCAGCAGTTACTCTGACAGGGGCACAAACTATGGCTACACCTTC
>NA|TRBJ2-7|NA|TRBV10-3
CAISDNSYEQYF
TGTGCCATCAGTGACAATAGCTACGAGCAGTACTTC
>few|TRBJ1-2|TRBD1|TRBV10-3
CAITPGTGTNYGYTF
TGTGCCATCACTCCAGGGACAGGGACTAACTATGGCTACACCTTC
>NA|TRBJ1-4|NA|TRBV19
CASNLKTVSNEKLFF
TGTGCCAGTAACCTTAAGACGGTCTCTAATGAAAAACTGTTTTTT
>NA|TRBJ2-2|TRBD2|TRBV18
CASRTSGNTGELFF
TGTGCCAGTCGGACTAGCGGGAACACCGGGGAGCTGTTTTTT
>NA|TRBJ2-7|NA|TRBV18
CASSPGMIYEQYF
TGTGCCAGCTCACCAGGAATGATCTACGAGCAGTACTTC
>NA|TRBJ1-4|NA|TRBV28
CASSLTQGGLFF
TGTGCCAGCAGTTTAACTCAGGGTGGACTGTTTTTT
>few|TRBJ2-5|NA|TRBV12-5
CASARGDVETQYF
TGTGCTAGTGCCCGAGGAGATGTGGAGACCCAGTACTTC
>NA|TRBJ2-3|TRBD2|TRBV28
CASSLELADTDTQYF
TGTGCCAGCAGTTTAGAGCTAGCGGATACAGATACGCAGTATTTT
>few|TRBJ2-5|TRBD2|TRBV15
CATSRDRGDQETQYF
TGTGCCACCAGCAGAGATCGGGGGGACCAAGAGACCCAGTACTTC
>NA|TRBJ2-7|NA|TRBV10-3
CAISVAGEAHEQYF
TGTGCCATCAGTGTGGCAGGGGAAGCCCACGAGCAGTACTTC
>few|TRBJ2-2|TRBD2|TRBV14
CASSQLAGVRTGELFF
TGTGCCAGCAGCCAACTAGCGGGAGTCAGGACCGGGGAGCTGTTTTTT
>NA|TRBJ1-1|NA|TRBV7-3
CASSPGRFEAFF
TGTGCCAGCAGCCCGGGACGCTTTGAAGCTTTCTTT
>NA|TRBJ1-5|NA|TRBV18
CASSPRGDNQPQHF
TGTGCCAGCTCACCACGGGGGGACAATCAGCCCCAGCATTTT
>NA|TRBJ1-2|NA|TRBV25-1
CASSRGKADGYTF
TGTGCCAGCAGTAGGGGTAAAGCTGATGGCTACACCTTC
>few|TRBJ2-3|NA|TRBV7-2
CASSFGLAVNTQYF
TGTGCCAGCAGCTTTGGGTTAGCGGTGAATACGCAGTATTTT
>NA|TRBJ1-5|NA|TRBV2
CASSEEWGSQPQHF
TGTGCCAGCAGTGAAGAGTGGGGATCTCAGCCCCAGCATTTT
>many|TRBJ2-3|NA|TRBV28
CASSPLNADTQYF
TGTGCCAGCAGTCCCCTGAATGCAGATACGCAGTATTTT
>few|TRBJ2-7|NA|TRBV7-9
CASSLRDSYEQYF
TGTGCCAGCAGCTTACGTGACAGCTACGAGCAGTACTTC
>few|TRBJ2-5|TRBD2|TRBV4-2
CASSPVGSGTPGVQYF
TGTGCCAGCAGCCCAGTTGGTAGCGGGACACCAGGGGTCCAGTACTTC
>NA|TRBJ1-5|TRBD1|TRBV7-9
CAIGQERNQPQHF
TGTGCCATCGGACAGGAACGAAATCAGCCCCAGCATTTT
>few|TRBJ1-3|TRBD1|TRBV7-2
CASSPGQNSGNTIYF
TGTGCCAGCAGCCCGGGACAGAACTCTGGAAACACCATATATTTT
>NA|TRBJ2-4|NA|TRBV7-9
CASSPRGGDEGQNIQYF
TGTGCCAGCAGCCCCCGGGGCGGGGACGAAGGACAAAACATTCAGTACTTC
>NA|TRBJ2-5|TRBD2|TRBV7-2
CASSLEWRGGRETQYF
TGTGCCAGCAGCTTAGAATGGCGGGGGGGCCGAGAGACCCAGTACTTC
>NA|TRBJ2-7|NA|TRBV4-3
CASSQVDRPGYEQYF
TGCGCCAGCAGCCAAGTGGATCGGCCCGGCTACGAGCAGTACTTC
>NA|TRBJ2-5|TRBD1|TRBV5-4
CASSPGQDRETQYF
TGTGCCAGCAGCCCCGGACAGGATAGGGAGACCCAGTACTTC
>few|TRBJ1-1|NA|TRBV2
CASSDGPGKNTEAFF
TGTGCCAGCAGTGATGGTCCAGGGAAGAACACTGAAGCTTTCTTT
>few|TRBJ2-1|NA|TRBV2
CASRTASYNEQFF
TGTGCCAGCAGGACAGCCTCCTACAATGAGCAGTTCTTC
>NA|TRBJ2-2|NA|TRBV28
CASKHDTNTGELFF
TGTGCCAGCAAGCATGACACGAACACCGGGGAGCTGTTTTTT
>NA|TRBJ1-2|NA|TRBV2
CASSEAQDYGYTF
TGTGCCAGCAGTGAAGCGCAAGACTATGGCTACACCTTC
>few|TRBJ2-4|TRBD2|TRBV4-2
CASSHETSWDGKNIQYF
TGTGCCAGCAGCCACGAGACTAGCTGGGACGGCAAAAACATTCAGTACTTC
>NA|TRBJ2-7|NA|TRBV28
CASVGRETYEQYF
TGTGCCAGCGTCGGCAGAGAAACCTACGAGCAGTACTTC
>NA|TRBJ1-5|TRBD1|TRBV7-2
CASSMGQGNQPQHF
TGTGCCAGCAGCATGGGACAGGGGAATCAGCCCCAGCATTTT
>NA|TRBJ2-7|NA|TRBV7-2
CASSKGVQHYEQYF
TGTGCCAGCAGCAAAGGGGTCCAGCACTACGAGCAGTACTTC
>few|TRBJ2-3|TRBD2|TRBV7-2
CASSLAPGRDTQYF
TGTGCCAGCAGCTTAGCACCCGGGAGGGATACGCAGTATTTT
>few|TRBJ1-2|TRBD1|TRBV19
CASTDRSHGYTF
TGTGCCAGTACGGACAGGAGTCATGGCTACACCTTC
>few|TRBJ2-7|TRBD1|TRBV7-3
CASSPQGGYEQYF
TGTGCCAGCAGCCCACAGGGGGGCTACGAGCAGTACTTC
>NA|TRBJ2-4|TRBD1|TRBV19
CASSILGTGVNIQYF
TGTGCCAGTAGTATCCTCGGGACAGGGGTGAACATTCAGTACTTC
>NA|TRBJ1-2|NA|TRBV9
CASSVEGTYNYGYTF
TGTGCCAGCAGCGTAGAAGGTACCTACAACTATGGCTACACCTTC
>NA|TRBJ1-1|NA|TRBV11-2
CASSLDLLSNTEAFF
TGTGCCAGCAGCTTAGATCTTTTGTCGAACACTGAAGCTTTCTTT
>few|TRBJ2-2|NA|TRBV2
CASSLTGVANTGELFF
TGTGCCAGCAGCCTGACCGGGGTCGCGAACACCGGGGAGCTGTTTTTT
>few|TRBJ2-3|NA|TRBV9
CASSAQLGTQYF
TGTGCCAGCAGCGCACAGTTGGGTACGCAGTATTTT
>NA|TRBJ1-4|NA|TRBV27
CASSLYQTTNEKLFF
TGTGCCAGCAGTTTATACCAGACAACTAATGAAAAACTGTTTTTT
>few|TRBJ2-4|TRBD2|TRBV5-1
CASSSSGSMKDIQYF
TGCGCCAGCAGCTCCAGCGGGAGTATGAAGGACATTCAGTACTTC
>NA|TRBJ2-1|NA|TRBV9
CASSVGTGRQFF
TGTGCCAGCAGCGTAGGAACAGGGCGGCAGTTCTTC
>few|TRBJ2-7|NA|TRBV9
CASSGDSSPNYEQYF
TGTGCCAGCAGCGGCGACAGCTCCCCTAACTACGAGCAGTACTTC
>NA|TRBJ1-2|NA|TRBV2
CASSEVTPNYGYTF
TGTGCCAGCAGTGAAGTCACTCCCAACTATGGCTACACCTTC